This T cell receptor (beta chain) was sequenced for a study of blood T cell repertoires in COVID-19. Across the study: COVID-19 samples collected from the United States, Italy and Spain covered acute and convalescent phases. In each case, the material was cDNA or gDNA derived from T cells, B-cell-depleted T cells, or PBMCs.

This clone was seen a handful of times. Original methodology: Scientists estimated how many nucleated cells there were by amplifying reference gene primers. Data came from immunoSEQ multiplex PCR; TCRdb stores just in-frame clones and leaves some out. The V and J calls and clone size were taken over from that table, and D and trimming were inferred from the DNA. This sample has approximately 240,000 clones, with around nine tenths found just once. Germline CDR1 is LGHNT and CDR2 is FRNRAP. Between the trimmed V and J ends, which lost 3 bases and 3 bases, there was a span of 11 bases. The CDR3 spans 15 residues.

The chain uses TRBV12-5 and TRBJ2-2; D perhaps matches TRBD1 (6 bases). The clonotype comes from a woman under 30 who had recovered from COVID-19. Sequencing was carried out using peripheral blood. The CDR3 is CASGFWTEDTGELFF. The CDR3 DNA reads TGTGCTAGTGGTTTCTGGACAGAAGACACCGGGGAGCTGTTTTTT.